The rows below give T cell receptor beta chains drawn from one sample of a study of regulatory T cells in long-lasting Graves disease. TCRdb called the multiplex PCR reads again in MiXCR, with one record for every CDR3 protein. The profile shows 350,000 to 500,000 distinct CDR3 sequences, less than 15% of them singletons. These data were also filed under a second study, of T cells in Graves' hyperthyroidism and ophthalmopathy.

The material was peripheral blood mononuclear cells (PBMCs), obtained at new diagnosis, from a patient treated with antithyroid drugs. These receptors were obtained from a woman aged 50 to 60 with Graves disease. Each CDR3 is given with its conserved first and last residue. Fields, in order: D gene, V gene, J gene, clone size, CDR3 DNA, CDR3 protein. D genes are given only for firm matches. Only part of the rows carry a size: once, few, many, or a class if the clone is expanded.

>TRBD1|TRBV5-1|TRBJ1-2|few
TGCGCCAGCAGCAGAGCGGGACAGGGAGATATCTATGGCTACACCTTC
CASSRAGQGDIYGYTF
>TRBD1|TRBV7-3|TRBJ2-3|many
TGTGCCAGCAGCGGGACAGGGGTTAGCACAGATACGCAGTATTTT
CASSGTGVSTDTQYF
>.|TRBV29-1|TRBJ1-2|many
TGCAGCGTTGATCGGGACTATGGCTACACCTTC
CSVDRDYGYTF
>.|TRBV5-4|TRBJ1-1|.
TGTGCCAGCAGCTTGGCGAGCCCTATGAACACTGAAGCTTTCTTT
CASSLASPMNTEAFF
>.|TRBV6-5|TRBJ2-7|few
TGTGCCAGCAGTTACGCAGGCCCACCCTACGAGCAGTACTTC
CASSYAGPPYEQYF
>TRBD1|TRBV15|TRBJ2-2|few
TGTGCCACCAGCAGAGCGGTGGGACAGGTGGGCGGGGAGCTGTTTTTT
CATSRAVGQVGGELFF
>.|TRBV4-1|TRBJ2-2|.
TGCGCCAGCACCAACAAAAATACAGCGAACACCGGGGAGCTGTTTTTT
CASTNKNTANTGELFF
>.|TRBV5-1|TRBJ2-7|.
TGCGCCAGCAGCCTGGGGACTGCCTGGGAGCAGTACTTC
CASSLGTAWEQYF
>.|TRBV6-2/TRBV6-3|TRBJ1-1|many
TGTGCCAGCAGTTACAATATGGGGACGCTGAACACTGAAGCTTTCTTT
CASSYNMGTLNTEAFF
>.|TRBV19|TRBJ1-1|.
TGTGCCAGTAGTACCACAATCGGGGGAATTATCTTGAACACTGAAGCTTTCTTT
CASSTTIGGIILNTEAFF
>.|TRBV28|TRBJ1-1|many
TGTGCCAGCACCACGGCCTACGTGTCAGAAATGAACACTGAAGCTTTCTTT
CASTTAYVSEMNTEAFF
>.|TRBV27|TRBJ2-7|few
TGTGCCAGCAATCGAGGGGACGAGCAGTACTTC
CASNRGDEQYF
>.|TRBV18|TRBJ1-1|.
TGTGCCAGCTCACCACTAAGGGAGGTGCACAACACTGGAGCTTTCTTT
CASSPLREVHNTGAFF
>TRBD2|TRBV29-1|TRBJ2-3|once
TGCAGCGTTGAAGAGACTAGCGGAGGAACAGATACGCAGTATTTT
CSVEETSGGTDTQYF
>.|TRBV10-3|TRBJ1-2|many
TGTGCCATCAGTGGAAACAGGGACGGCTACACCTTC
CAISGNRDGYTF
>TRBD2|TRBV20-1|TRBJ2-7|many
TGCAGTGCTAGGGGCCGAGCGGGAGTAATTTACGAGCAGTACTTC
CSARGRAGVIYEQYF
>TRBD1|TRBV25-1|TRBJ1-4|once
TGTGCCAGCGGTCGACCGGGACAGGGTATTGAAAAACTGTTTTTT
CASGRPGQGIEKLFF
>.|TRBV9|TRBJ2-7|.
TGTGCCAGCAGCGGCTCACTAGTGGGCGAGCAGTACTTC
CASSGSLVGEQYF
>TRBD1|TRBV27|TRBJ2-4|.
TGTGCCAGCAGTCCGCGACAGGGGGATCTAGCCAAAAACATTCAGTACTTC
CASSPRQGDLAKNIQYF
>TRBD2|TRBV7-9|TRBJ2-3|many
TGTGCCAGCAGTTCCGATTGGCTAGCGGGAGCTCCGGATACGCAGTATTTT
CASSSDWLAGAPDTQYF
>.|TRBV20-1|TRBJ1-2|many
TGCAGTGCTACGGGGGGGGCGGTGTACTATGGCTACACCTTC
CSATGGAVYYGYTF
>TRBD1|TRBV11-2|TRBJ2-7|many
TGTGCCAGCAGGCGACCGACAGGGAAAATCATCGAGCAGTACTTC
CASRRPTGKIIEQYF
>.|TRBV14|TRBJ1-1|.
TGTGCCAGCAGCCAAGATGGGGGTTCACGGGTGAACACTGAAGCTTTCTTT
CASSQDGGSRVNTEAFF
>.|TRBV14|TRBJ1-1|few
TGTGCCAGCAGCCAAATGGGAGGCTTGGCTTTCTTT
CASSQMGGLAFF